The clone carrying this T cell receptor beta chain was seen a few times. Its antigen is unknown. Compared with germline, one end of the junction differs, possibly owing to a read error. The TCR beta profiling, which covered VDJ combination and CDR3 sequence, was carried out using genomic DNA as the template. One entry per CDR3 protein results from TCRdb running MiXCR on the reads. The sample has about 100,000 distinct CDR3 sequences, 40% to 65% seen once. The CDR3 is made up of 13 amino acids. This record comes from a study of CD8+CD57+ T cells in acquired aplastic anemia. Study context: Mean yield of DNA from sorted CD4+ and CD8+ cells was approximately 3 ug. Study-level results: Patients and controls shared 25 to 35 CD8+ CDR3 sequences, which appeared highly expressed in patients and within their immunodominant clones.

This chain connects TRBV12-3 or TRBV12-4 to TRBJ1-1, with D possibly matching TRBD1 (5 bases). Material for sequencing was sorted CD4+, CD8+, or CD8+CD57+ T cells (not recorded which) from PBMCs. The TCR sequence derives from a human donor in good health, serving as a control. The CDR3: CASSFGGNTEALF. The DNA for the CDR3 is TGTGCCAGCAGCTTTGGGGGGAACACTGAAGCTCTCTTT.